This TCR beta chain was recorded in a study of CD8 T cells in ankylosing spondylitis. Study-level points and caveats: In ankylosing spondylitis blood, a motif of several highly homologous TCR beta variants appeared characteristic. Disease-linked clones were reportedly significantly enriched in matched ankylosing spondylitis synovial fluid.

The length of the CDR3 is 14 residues. V was pared by 6 bases and J by 7 bases, with 9 bases of the junction left unmatched. The germline gives CDR1 MDHEN, CDR2 SYDVKM. Generation of TCR beta libraries employed quantitative 5'-RACE incorporating molecular barcodes. TCRdb processed the 5' RACE reads anew with MiXCR; each CDR3 protein has one entry. Of 800,000 to 900,000 distinct CDR3 sequences detected, roughly 10% appear once; the ten largest clones hold 0.51%. This clonotype was observed a few times. As yet, its antigen is unknown. The sample comprised blood, either unsorted or a sorted T cell fraction (not recorded which). The V call is TRBV28, the J call TRBJ1-1; 9 bases fit TRBD1. The sequence derives from a male donor with ankylosing spondylitis. CDR3 bases: TGTGCCAGCAGAACCGGGACAGGGATTTATGAAGCTTTCTTT. It codes for CASRTGTGIYEAFF.